Listed here is a single T cell receptor beta chain. What it recognizes is unknown. Only in-frame clones appear in the TCRdb table, and some are missing; sequencing was by immunoSEQ multiplex PCR. The sample yields more than 95,000 clones, more than 80% seen once. V was pared by 3 bases and J by 10 bases, with 19 bases between. CDR1 MRHNA and CDR2 SNTAGT come from the germline V gene. The CDR3 sequence is 16 residues long. The source of the sample is a study of T cell responses to AZD1222 COVID-19 vaccine. General study points: Spike-specific TCRs gained breadth and depth after people received two AZD1222 doses. Just five to seven people given AZD1222 tested seropositive at baseline.

The clonotype comes from an adult who received the AZD1222 COVID-19 vaccine. The chain combines TRBV6-4 with TRBJ1-6, with TRBD1 as a possible D gene (6 bases). Source: peripheral blood, taken 28 days after the second AZD1222 dose. The CDR3 DNA is TGTGCCAGCAGTGAATCAGGGGCCAGGGAGGGATCACCCCTCCACTTT. Translation gives CASSESGAREGSPLHF.